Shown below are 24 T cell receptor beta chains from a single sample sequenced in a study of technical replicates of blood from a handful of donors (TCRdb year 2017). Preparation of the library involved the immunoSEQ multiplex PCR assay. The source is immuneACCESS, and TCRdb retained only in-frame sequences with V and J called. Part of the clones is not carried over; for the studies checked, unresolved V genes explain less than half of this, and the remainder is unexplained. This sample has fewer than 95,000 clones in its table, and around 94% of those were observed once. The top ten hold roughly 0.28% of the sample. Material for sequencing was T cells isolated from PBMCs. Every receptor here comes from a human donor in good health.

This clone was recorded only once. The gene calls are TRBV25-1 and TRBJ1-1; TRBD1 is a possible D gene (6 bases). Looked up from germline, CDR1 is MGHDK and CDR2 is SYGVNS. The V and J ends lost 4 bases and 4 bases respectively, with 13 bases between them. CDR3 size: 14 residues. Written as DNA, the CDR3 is TGTGCCAGCAGTGTCGAGGGGGTATTCACTGAAGCTTTCTTT. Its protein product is CASSVEGVFTEAFF.

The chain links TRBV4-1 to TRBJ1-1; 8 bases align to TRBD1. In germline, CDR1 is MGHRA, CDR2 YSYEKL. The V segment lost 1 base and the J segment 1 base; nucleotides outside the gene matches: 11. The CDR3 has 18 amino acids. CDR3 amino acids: CASSQGVQGGAQNTEAFF. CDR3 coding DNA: TGCGCCAGCAGCCAAGGGGTACAGGGGGGAGCTCAGAACACTGAAGCTTTCTTT.

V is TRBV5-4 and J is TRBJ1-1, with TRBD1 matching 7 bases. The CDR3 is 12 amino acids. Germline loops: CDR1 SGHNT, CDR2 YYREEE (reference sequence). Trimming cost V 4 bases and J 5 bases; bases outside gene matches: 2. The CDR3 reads CASSHRGTEAFF. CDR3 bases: TGTGCCAGCAGCCACAGGGGAACTGAAGCTTTCTTT.

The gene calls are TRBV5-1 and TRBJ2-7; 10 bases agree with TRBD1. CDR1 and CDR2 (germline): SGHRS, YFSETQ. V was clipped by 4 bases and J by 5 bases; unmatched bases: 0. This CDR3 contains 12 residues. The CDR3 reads CASSDRGHEQYF. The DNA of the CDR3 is TGCGCCAGCAGCGACAGGGGGCACGAGCAGTACTTC.

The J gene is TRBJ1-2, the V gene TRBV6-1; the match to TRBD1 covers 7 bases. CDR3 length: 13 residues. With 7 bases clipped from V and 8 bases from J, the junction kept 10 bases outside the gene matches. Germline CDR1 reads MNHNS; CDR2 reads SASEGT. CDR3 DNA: TGTGCCAGCACCTTCGGACAGGCAGAAGGCTACACCTTC. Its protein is CASTFGQAEGYTF.

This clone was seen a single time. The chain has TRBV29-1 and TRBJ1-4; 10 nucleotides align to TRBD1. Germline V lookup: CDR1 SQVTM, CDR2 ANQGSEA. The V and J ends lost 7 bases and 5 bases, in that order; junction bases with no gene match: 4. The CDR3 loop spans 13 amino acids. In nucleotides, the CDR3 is TGCAGCGCAAGGACAGGGGGAAATGAAAAACTGTTTTTT. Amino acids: CSARTGGNEKLFF. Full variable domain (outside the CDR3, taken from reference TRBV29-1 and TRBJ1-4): SAVISQKPSRDICQRGTSLTIQCQVDSQVTMMFWYRQQPGQSLTLIATANQGSEATYESGFVIDKFPISRPNLTFSTLTVSNMSPEDSSIYLCSARTGGNEKLFFGSGTQLSVL.

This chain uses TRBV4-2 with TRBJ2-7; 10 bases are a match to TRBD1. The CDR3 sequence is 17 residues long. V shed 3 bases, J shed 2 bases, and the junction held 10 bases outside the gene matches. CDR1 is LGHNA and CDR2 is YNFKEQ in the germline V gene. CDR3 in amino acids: CASSQAPNGQGAYEQYF. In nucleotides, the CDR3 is TGTGCCAGCAGCCAGGCCCCGAACGGACAGGGGGCCTACGAGCAGTACTTC.

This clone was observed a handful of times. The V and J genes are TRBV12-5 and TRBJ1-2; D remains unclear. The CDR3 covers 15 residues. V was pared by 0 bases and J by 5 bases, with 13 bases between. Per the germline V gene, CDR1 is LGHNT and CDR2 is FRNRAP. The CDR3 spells CASGLVSRHSYGYTF. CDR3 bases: TGTGCTAGTGGTTTGGTATCGCGACATTCTTATGGCTACACCTTC.

CDR3 amino acids: CASSYDDSSGQQFF. CDR3 DNA: TGTGCCAGCAGTTACGACGATTCTAGCGGGCAGCAGTTCTTC. V is TRBV6-5 and J is TRBJ2-1, with 8 bases aligning to TRBD2. The ends lost 2 bases at V and 11 bases at J; junction bases unmatched: 8. Germline V lookup: CDR1 MNHEY, CDR2 SVGAGI. The CDR3 is 14 residues long.

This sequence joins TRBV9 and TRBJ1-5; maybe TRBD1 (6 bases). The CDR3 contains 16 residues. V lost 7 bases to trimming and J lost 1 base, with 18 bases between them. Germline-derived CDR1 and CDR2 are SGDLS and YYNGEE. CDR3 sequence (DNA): TGTGCCAGCCCAATCAACAGGGTCGACAGCAATCAGCCCCAGCATTTT. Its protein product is CASPINRVDSNQPQHF.

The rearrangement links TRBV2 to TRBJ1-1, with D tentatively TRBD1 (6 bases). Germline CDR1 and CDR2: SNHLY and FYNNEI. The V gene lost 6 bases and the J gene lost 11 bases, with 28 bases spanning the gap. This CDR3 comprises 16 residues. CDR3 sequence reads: CASRRGGTSISSGAFF. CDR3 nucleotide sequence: TGTGCCAGCAGGAGGGGGGGTACCTCCATCTCCTCAGGGGCTTTCTTT. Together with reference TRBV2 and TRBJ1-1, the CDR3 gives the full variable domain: EPEVTQTPSHQVTQMGQEVILRCVPISNHLYFYWYRQILGQKVEFLVSFYNNEISEKSEIFDDQFSVERPDGSNFTLKIRSTKLEDSAMYFCASRRGGTSISSGAFFGQGTRLTVV.

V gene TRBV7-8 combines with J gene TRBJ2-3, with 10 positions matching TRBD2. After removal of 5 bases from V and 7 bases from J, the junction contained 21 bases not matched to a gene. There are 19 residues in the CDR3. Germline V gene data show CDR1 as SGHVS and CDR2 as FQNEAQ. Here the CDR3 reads CASSQRQYSGLAASNTQYF. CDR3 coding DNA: TGTGCCAGCAGCCAGAGACAGTATTCAGGACTAGCGGCCTCAAATACGCAGTATTTT.

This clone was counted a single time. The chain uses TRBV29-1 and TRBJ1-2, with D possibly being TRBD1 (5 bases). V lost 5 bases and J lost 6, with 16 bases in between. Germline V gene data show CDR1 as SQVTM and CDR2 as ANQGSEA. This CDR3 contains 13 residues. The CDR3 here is CSVRPGGRDGYTF. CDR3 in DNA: TGCAGCGTTCGGCCGGGGGGTCGAGATGGCTACACCTTC.

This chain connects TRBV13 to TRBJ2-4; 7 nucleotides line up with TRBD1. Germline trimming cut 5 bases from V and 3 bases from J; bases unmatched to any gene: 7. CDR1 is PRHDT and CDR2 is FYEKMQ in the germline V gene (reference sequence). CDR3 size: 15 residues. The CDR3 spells CASSVWGQLKNIQYF. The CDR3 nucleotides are TGTGCCAGCAGCGTGTGGGGACAGCTCAAAAACATTCAGTACTTC.

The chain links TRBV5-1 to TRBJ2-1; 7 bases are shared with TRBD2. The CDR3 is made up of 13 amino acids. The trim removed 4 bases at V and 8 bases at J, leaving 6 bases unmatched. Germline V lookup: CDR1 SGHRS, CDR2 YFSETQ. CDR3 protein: CASSPTSHYEQFF. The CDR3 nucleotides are TGCGCCAGCAGCCCGACTAGCCACTATGAGCAGTTCTTC.

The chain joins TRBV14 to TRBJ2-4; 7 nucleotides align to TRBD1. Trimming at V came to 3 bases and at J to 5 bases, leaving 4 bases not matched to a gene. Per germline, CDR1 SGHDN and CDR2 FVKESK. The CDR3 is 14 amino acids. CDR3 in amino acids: CASSHQGVQNIQYF. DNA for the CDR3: TGTGCCAGCAGCCACCAGGGGGTCCAAAACATTCAGTACTTC. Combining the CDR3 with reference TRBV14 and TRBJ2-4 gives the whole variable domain EAGVTQFPSHSVIEKGQTVTLRCDPISGHDNLYWYRRVMGKEIKFLLHFVKESKQDESGMPNNRFLAERTGGTYSTLKVQPAELEDSGVYFCASSHQGVQNIQYFGAGTRLSVL.

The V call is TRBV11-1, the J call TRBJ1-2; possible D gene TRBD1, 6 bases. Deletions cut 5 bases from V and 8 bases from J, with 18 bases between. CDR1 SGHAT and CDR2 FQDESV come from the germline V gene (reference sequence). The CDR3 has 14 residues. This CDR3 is CASSRETGRRGYTF. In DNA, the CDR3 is TGTGCCAGCAGCCGTGAAACAGGGCGGCGAGGCTACACCTTC. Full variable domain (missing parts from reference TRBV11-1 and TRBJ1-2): EAEVAQSPRYKITEKSQAVAFWCDPISGHATLYWYRQILGQGPELLVQFQDESVVDDSQLPKDRFSAERLKGVDSTLKIQPAELGDSAMYLCASSRETGRRGYTFGSGTRLTVV.

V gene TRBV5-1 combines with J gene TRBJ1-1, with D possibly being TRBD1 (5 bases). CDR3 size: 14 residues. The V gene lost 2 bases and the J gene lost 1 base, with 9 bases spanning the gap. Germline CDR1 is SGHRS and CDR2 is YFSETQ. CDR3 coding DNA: TGCGCCAGCAGCTTTGGGGGGAGGAACACTGAAGCTTTCTTT. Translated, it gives CASSFGGRNTEAFF.

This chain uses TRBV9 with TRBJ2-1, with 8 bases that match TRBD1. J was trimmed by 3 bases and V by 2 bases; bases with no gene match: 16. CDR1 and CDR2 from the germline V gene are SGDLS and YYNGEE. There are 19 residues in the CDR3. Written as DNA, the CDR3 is TGTGCCAGCAGCGTCCGACGAGGGAACAGGGGGAAGTTCTACAATGAGCAGTTCTTC. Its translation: CASSVRRGNRGKFYNEQFF.

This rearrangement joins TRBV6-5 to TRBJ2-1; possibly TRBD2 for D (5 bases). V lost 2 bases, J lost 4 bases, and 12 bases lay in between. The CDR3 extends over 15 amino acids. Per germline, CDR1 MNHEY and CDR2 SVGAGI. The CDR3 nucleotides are TGTGCCAGCAGTTACCGAGGTGGGGAGTACAATGAGCAGTTCTTC. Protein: CASSYRGGEYNEQFF.

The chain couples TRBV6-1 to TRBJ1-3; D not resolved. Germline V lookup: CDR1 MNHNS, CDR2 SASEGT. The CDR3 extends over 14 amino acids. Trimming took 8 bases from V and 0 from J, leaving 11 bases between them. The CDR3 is CASQREASGNTIYF. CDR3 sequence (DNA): TGTGCCAGCCAAAGAGAGGCCTCTGGAAACACCATATATTTT.

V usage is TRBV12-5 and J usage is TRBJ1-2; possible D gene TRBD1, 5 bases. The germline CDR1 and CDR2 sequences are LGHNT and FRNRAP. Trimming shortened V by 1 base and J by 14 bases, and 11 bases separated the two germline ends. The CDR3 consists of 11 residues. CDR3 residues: CASGLGRAGTF. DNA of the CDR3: TGTGCTAGTGGTTTGGGCAGGGCCGGGACCTTC.

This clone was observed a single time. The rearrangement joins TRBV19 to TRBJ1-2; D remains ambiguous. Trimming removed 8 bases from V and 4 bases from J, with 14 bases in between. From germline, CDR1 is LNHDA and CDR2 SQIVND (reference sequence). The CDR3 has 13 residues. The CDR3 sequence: CASARDDSYGYTF. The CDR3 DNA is TGTGCCAGTGCTCGGGATGATAGCTATGGCTACACCTTC.

The CDR3 region is CASSPWLAGGFYEQYF. The DNA for the CDR3 is TGTGCCAGCAGTCCATGGCTAGCGGGAGGTTTCTACGAGCAGTACTTC. The chain links TRBV28 to TRBJ2-7, with 11 nucleotides matching TRBD2. Trimming cost V 5 bases and J 3 bases; bases outside gene matches: 9. CDR3 length equals 16 residues. Per the germline V gene, CDR1 is MDHEN and CDR2 is SYDVKM.